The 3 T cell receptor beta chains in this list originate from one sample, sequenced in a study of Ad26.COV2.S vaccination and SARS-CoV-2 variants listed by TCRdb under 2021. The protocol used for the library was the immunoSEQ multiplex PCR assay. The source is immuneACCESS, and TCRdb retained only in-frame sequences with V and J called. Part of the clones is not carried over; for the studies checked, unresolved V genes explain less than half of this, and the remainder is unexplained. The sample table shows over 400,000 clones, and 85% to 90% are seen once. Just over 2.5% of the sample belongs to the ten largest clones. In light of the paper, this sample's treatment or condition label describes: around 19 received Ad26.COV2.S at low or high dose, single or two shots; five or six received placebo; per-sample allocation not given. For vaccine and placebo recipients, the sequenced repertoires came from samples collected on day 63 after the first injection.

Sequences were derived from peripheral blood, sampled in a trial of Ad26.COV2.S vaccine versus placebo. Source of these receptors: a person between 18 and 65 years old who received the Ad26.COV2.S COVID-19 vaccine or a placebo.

The CDR3 DNA reads as TGCGCCAGCAGCGTGGGTCGCGGGGGCCCCAATGAGCAGTTCTTC. It specifies CASSVGRGGPNEQFF. The rearrangement links TRBV5-1 to TRBJ2-1; D possibly corresponds to TRBD2 (7 bases). CDR1 SGHRS and CDR2 YFSETQ come from the germline V gene. V was shortened by 4 bases and J by 6 bases, with 17 bases between the two germline ends. The CDR3 covers 15 residues.

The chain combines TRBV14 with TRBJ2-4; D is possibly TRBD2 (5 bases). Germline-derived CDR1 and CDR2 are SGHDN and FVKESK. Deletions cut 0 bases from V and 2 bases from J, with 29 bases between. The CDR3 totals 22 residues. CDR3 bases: TGTGCCAGCAGCCAAGACTTAAGCGGCTTAATCAACCCAATATTTACCAAAAACATTCAGTACTTC. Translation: CASSQDLSGLINPIFTKNIQYF.

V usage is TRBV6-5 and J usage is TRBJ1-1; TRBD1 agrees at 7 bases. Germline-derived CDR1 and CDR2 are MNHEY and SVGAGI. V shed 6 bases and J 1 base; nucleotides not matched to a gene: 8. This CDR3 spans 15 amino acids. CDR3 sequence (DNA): TGTGCCAGCAGACGACAGGGTTGGGGGAACACTGAAGCTTTCTTT. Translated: CASRRQGWGNTEAFF.